What follows describes a single TCR beta chain. Its antigen is not identified. In the study's own analysis: After removing out-of-frame reads, approximately 2 million distinct TCRbeta sequences remained. Clones were read by immunoSEQ multiplex PCR, and TCRdb kept only the in-frame ones, dropping some. The V and J calls and clone size are taken from that table; D and trimming were inferred from the DNA. The sample holds approximately 61,000 clones; about 78% are singletons and the top ten take 0.5% to 0.55%. This sample is drawn from a study of memory CD4+ T cells and cytomegalovirus serostatus. Turning to the study itself: Of the healthy Belgian adults, 9 were CMV seropositive and approximately 24 seronegative. General study findings and limits: CD4+ memory repertoires contained 67 of 164 reported CMV TCRbeta sequences.

With 4 bases clipped from V and 3 bases from J, the junction kept 10 bases outside the gene matches. CDR3 length: 16 amino acids. Germline V gives CDR1 SGHDT, CDR2 YYEEEE. Single viable CD3+CD4+CD8-CD45RO+ cells were sorted as the memory CD4+ T cells. After thawing, CD4+ T cells were positively selected. The receptor was isolated from an adult in good health and CMV-seronegative. Some clones in this sample may be carry-over from other donors' samples. Specimen: memory CD4+ T cells from blood. The gene calls are TRBV5-6 and TRBJ2-4; 7 bases match TRBD1. This CDR3 is CASSRVGTDHKNIQYF. CDR3 nucleotides: TGTGCCAGCAGCCGGGTCGGGACAGACCACAAAAACATTCAGTACTTC.